This TCR beta chain was obtained from a study of blood T cell repertoires in COVID-19. Study in general: Sites across the United States, Italy and Spain contributed samples from acute and convalescent COVID-19. T cells, B-cell-depleted T cells, or PBMCs provided the cDNA or gDNA that served as material.

Worth noting for this clone: Other nucleotide sequences in the sample specify the same CDR3.

The V gene's germline CDR1 is SGHRS and CDR2 YFSETQ. V was clipped by 3 bases and J by 2 bases; unmatched bases: 8. This CDR3 region has 16 residues. Study members were between about 18 and 89 years old and lived in approximately 25 US regions. Allocation to cohorts depended on clinical history reported by the participants. Sequencing used immunoSEQ multiplex PCR; TCRdb keeps in-frame clones, though not all of them. The profile shows some 200,000 clones, approximately 87% of them singletons. The sequence came from a woman in her forties or fifties in a cohort exposed to, infected with or recovered from COVID-19 (not recorded which). The chain links TRBV5-1 to TRBJ2-5, with TRBD1 matching over 9 bases. The material sequenced was PBMCs or T cells enriched from blood (not recorded which). CDR3 loop: CASSSRGQGYQETQYF. Written as DNA, the CDR3 is TGCGCCAGCAGCTCCCGCGGACAGGGGTATCAAGAGACCCAGTACTTC.